The clone carrying this T cell receptor (beta chain) was recorded a few times. Its cognate antigen is unknown. Alongside a J-beta primer mix, a sample-barcoded 5' primer served in a second PCR lasting roughly 6 to 11 cycles. TCRdb recomputed calls from the 5' RACE reads with MiXCR, one row per CDR3 protein. The repertoire includes 1.5 million to 2 million distinct CDR3 sequences, approximately 28% of them detected once, and roughly 8% sits in the top ten. The sample originates from a study of blood T cells in healthy people across ages. Findings and limits, study-wide: CMV status of donors was not determined, possibly confounding expanded clonotype changes.

The receptor comes from a woman aged 25 to 39 in good health. Source material: blood.

In nucleotides, the CDR3 is TGTGCCAGCAGTCCTACAGAAGATCACACTGAAGCTTTCTTT. Protein product: CASSPTEDHTEAFF. The J gene is TRBJ1-1, the V gene TRBV2, with D unresolved. The CDR3 length is 14 residues. Per the germline V gene, CDR1 is SNHLY and CDR2 is FYNNEI. Between the trimmed V and J ends, which lost 5 bases and 3 bases, there was a span of 13 bases.